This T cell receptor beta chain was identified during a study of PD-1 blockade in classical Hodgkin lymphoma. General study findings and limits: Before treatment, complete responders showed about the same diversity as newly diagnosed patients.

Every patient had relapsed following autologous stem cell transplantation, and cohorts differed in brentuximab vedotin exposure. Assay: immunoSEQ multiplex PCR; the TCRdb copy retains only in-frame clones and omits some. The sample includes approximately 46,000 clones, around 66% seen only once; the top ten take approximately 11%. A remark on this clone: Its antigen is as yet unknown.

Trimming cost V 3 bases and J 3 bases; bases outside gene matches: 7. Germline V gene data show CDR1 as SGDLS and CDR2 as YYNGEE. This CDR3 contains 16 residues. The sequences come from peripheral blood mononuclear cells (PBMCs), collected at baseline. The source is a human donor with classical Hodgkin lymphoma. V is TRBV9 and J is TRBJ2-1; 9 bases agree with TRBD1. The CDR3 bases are TGTGCCAGCAGCGACAGAGGGACAGGGAACTACAATGAGCAGTTCTTC. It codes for CASSDRGTGNYNEQFF.